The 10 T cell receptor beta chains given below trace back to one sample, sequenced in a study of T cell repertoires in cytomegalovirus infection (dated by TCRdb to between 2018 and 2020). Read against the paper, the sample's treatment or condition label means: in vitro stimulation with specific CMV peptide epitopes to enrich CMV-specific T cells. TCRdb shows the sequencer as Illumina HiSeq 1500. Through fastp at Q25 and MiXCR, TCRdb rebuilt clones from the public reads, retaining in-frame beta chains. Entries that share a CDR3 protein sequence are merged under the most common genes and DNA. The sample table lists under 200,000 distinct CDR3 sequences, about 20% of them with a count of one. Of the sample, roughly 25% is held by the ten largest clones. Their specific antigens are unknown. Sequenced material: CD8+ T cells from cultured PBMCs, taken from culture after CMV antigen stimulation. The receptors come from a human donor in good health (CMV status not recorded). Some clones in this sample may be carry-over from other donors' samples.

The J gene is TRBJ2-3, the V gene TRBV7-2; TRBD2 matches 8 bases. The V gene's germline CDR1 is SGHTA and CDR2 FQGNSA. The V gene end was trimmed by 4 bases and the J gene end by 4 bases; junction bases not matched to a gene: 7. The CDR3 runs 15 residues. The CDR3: CASSYGGAVADTQYF. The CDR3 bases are TGTGCCAGCAGCTACGGGGGGGCCGTGGCAGATACGCAGTATTTT. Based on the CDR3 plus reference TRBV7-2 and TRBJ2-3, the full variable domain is GAGVSQSPSNKVTEKGKDVELRCDPISGHTALYWYRQSLGQGLEFLIYFQGNSAPDKSGLPSDRFSAERTGGSVSTLTIQRTQQEDSAVYLCASSYGGAVADTQYFGPGTRLTVL.

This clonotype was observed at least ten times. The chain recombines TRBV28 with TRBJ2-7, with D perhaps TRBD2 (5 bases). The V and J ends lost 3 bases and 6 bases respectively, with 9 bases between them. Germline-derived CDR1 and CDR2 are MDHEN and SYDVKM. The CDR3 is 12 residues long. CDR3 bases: TGTGCCAGCAGTTTCCAGGAGGCCGAGCAGTACTTC. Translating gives CASSFQEAEQYF.

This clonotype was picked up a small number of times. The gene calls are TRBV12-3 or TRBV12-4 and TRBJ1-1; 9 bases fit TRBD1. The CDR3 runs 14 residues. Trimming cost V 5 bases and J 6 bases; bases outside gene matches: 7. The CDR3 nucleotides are TGTGCCAGCAGTCCTTGGGACAGGGCGGCTGAAGCTTTCTTT. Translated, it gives CASSPWDRAAEAFF.

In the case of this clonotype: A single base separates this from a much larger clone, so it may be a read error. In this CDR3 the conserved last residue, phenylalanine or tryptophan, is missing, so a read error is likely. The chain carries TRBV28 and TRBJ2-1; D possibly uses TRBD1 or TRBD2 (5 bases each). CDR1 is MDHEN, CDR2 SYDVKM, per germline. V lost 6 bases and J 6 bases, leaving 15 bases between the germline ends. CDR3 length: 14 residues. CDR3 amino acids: CASSLGTLGNEQFY. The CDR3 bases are TGTGCCAGCAGCCTCGGGACCTTAGGCAATGAGCAGTTCTAC.

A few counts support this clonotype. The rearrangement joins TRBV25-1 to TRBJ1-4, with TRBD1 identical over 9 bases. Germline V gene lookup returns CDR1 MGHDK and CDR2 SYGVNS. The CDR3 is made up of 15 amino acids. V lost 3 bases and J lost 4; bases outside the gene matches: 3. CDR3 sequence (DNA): TGTGCCAGCAGTGAGTTGACAGGGGGTAATGAAAAACTGTTTTTT. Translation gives CASSELTGGNEKLFF.

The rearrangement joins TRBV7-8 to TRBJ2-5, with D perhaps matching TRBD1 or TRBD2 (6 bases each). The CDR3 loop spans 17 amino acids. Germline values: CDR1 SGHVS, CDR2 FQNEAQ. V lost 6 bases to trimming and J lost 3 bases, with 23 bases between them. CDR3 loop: CASRGRGSGELEETQYF. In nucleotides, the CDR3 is TGTGCCAGCAGGGGAAGGGGGTCGGGAGAATTAGAAGAGACCCAGTACTTC.

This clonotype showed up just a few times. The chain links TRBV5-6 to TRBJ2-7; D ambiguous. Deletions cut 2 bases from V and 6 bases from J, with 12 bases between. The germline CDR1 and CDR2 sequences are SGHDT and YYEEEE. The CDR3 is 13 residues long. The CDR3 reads CASSFLVGSEQYF. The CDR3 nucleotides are TGTGCCAGCAGCTTTTTGGTGGGTTCCGAGCAGTACTTC.

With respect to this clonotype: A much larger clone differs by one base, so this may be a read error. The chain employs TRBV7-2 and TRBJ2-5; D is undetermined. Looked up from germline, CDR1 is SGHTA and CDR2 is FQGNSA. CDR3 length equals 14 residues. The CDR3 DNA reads TGTGCCGGCAGCTTACGGCTTTCTCAAGAGACCCAGTACTTC. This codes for CAGSLRLSQETQYF.

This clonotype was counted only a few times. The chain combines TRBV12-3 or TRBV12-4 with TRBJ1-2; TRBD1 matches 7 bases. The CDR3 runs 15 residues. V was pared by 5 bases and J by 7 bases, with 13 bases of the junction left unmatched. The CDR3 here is CASSPQPTGVGGYTF. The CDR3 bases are TGTGCCAGCAGTCCCCAGCCCACAGGGGTCGGTGGCTACACCTTC.

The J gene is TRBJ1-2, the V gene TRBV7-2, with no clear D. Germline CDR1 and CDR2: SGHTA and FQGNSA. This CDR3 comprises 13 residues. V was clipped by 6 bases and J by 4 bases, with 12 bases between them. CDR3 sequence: CASSYLNSYGYTF. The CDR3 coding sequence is TGTGCCAGCAGTTACCTGAACAGCTATGGCTACACCTTC.